This T cell receptor (beta chain) originates from a study of T cell changes during pregnancy in multiple sclerosis. Trimming took 7 bases from V and 4 from J, leaving 12 bases between them. The CDR3 sequence is 13 residues long. CDR1 SGHNT and CDR2 YYREEE come from the germline V gene (reference sequence). Assay: immunoSEQ multiplex PCR; the TCRdb copy retains only in-frame clones and omits some. The data contain 45,000 to 55,000 clones, approximately 92% of them singletons. V usage is TRBV5-4 and J usage is TRBJ2-1, with D possibly TRBD2 on 6 matching bases. The sequence came from a female donor in good health, enrolled as a control in a pregnancy study. The sample was CD4+ T cells from peripheral blood mononuclear cells, taken in the second trimester of pregnancy. CDR3 nucleotide sequence: TGTGCCAGCGGGCCTGGGGGGTACAATGAGCAGTTCTTC. Its protein is CASGPGGYNEQFF.